This passage covers 13 T cell receptor beta chains from one sample sequenced in a study of response to subunit inactivated influenza vaccine. TCRdb re-called the RT-PCR reads with MiXCR, one entry per CDR3 protein. The sample has about 480,000 distinct CDR3 sequences, about 25% seen once. This specimen consisted of CD4+ T cells sorted from PBMCs, obtained roughly 5 days after vaccination. These TCRs come from a man aged 45 to 65 who received an inactivated influenza vaccine.

V gene TRBV7-6 combines with J gene TRBJ2-3; D is unresolved. The V end lost 2 bases, the J end lost 1 base, and 10 bases lay between the germline ends. Germline assignment: CDR1 SGHVS and CDR2 FNYEAQ. This CDR3 contains 15 residues. The CDR3 DNA reads TGTGCCAGCAGCTTATCTGGGCAAGGCACAGATACGCAGTATTTT. It specifies CASSLSGQGTDTQYF.

The chain is built from TRBV4-3 and TRBJ2-7, with TRBD2 identical over 7 bases. The CDR3 spans 13 residues. J lost 3 bases, V lost 3 bases, and 2 bases had no gene match. In germline, CDR1 is LGHNA, CDR2 YSLEER. The CDR3 coding sequence is TGCGCCAGCAGCCAGCAGCGGGGCTACGAGCAGTACTTC. Its translation is CASSQQRGYEQYF.

This clonotype was found once. V is TRBV3-1 and J is TRBJ2-7; 11 bases map to TRBD2. Germline CDR1 is LGHDT and CDR2 is YNNKEL (reference sequence). This CDR3 has 14 amino acids. V gave up 4 bases and J gave up 3 bases; unmatched junction bases: 2. For the CDR3, the DNA is TGTGCCAGCAGCCCGACTAGCGGGGTCTACGAGCAGTACTTC. Translated: CASSPTSGVYEQYF.

Only a few counts were recorded for this clonotype. This chain uses TRBV20-1 with TRBJ2-2; D is unclear. The CDR3 contains 14 residues. V lost 4 bases, J lost 0 bases, and 9 bases lay in between. From germline, CDR1 is DFQATT and CDR2 SNEGSKA (reference sequence). The CDR3 region has the DNA TGCAGTGCTAAAACCCACCCGAACACCGGGGAGCTGTTTTTT. Its translation is CSAKTHPNTGELFF.

This clonotype was recorded a few times. The chain recombines TRBV15 with TRBJ2-1; a weak D match, TRBD2 (5 bases). This CDR3 is 16 amino acids long. Germline V gene lookup returns CDR1 LNHNV and CDR2 YYDKDF (reference sequence). Deletions cut 1 base from V and 1 base from J, with 11 bases between. The CDR3 protein is CATSRAPRESYNEQFF. The CDR3 nucleotides are TGTGCCACCAGCAGAGCCCCGAGGGAGTCCTACAATGAGCAGTTCTTC.

V is TRBV20-1 and J is TRBJ2-5; possibly TRBD2 for D (6 bases). Trimming stripped 6 bases from V and 4 bases from J, with 15 bases between. The length of the CDR3 is 13 residues. Germline V gene data show CDR1 as DFQATT and CDR2 as SNEGSKA (reference sequence). In nucleotides, the CDR3 is TGCAGTGCCGCGATGCCGGGAGTAGAGACCCAGTACTTC. Protein: CSAAMPGVETQYF.

The chain's CDR3 is CASTRGASGKGDTQYF. In nucleotides, the CDR3 is TGTGCCAGCACCAGAGGAGCTAGCGGTAAAGGAGATACGCAGTATTTT. V and J are TRBV9 and TRBJ2-3; 7 bases map to TRBD2. CDR1 SGDLS and CDR2 YYNGEE come from the germline V gene. The V segment lost 6 bases and the J segment 5 bases; nucleotides outside the gene matches: 15. The CDR3 has 16 residues.

The V gene is TRBV6-2 or TRBV6-3, the J gene TRBJ2-7, with D possibly matching TRBD1 (5 bases). The CDR3 is 14 amino acids. Trimming left V 2 bases short and J 6 bases short, with 14 bases between. Germline V gene sequence: CDR1 MNHEY, CDR2 SVGEGT. Here the CDR3 reads CASSYQGTASEQYF. CDR3 sequence (DNA): TGTGCCAGCAGTTACCAGGGAACCGCATCCGAGCAGTACTTC.

A word on this clonotype: One end of the junction is discordant with germline, which a read error may explain. The gene calls are TRBV5-1 and TRBJ1-2; D possibly corresponds to TRBD1 (5 bases). The CDR3 spans 13 residues. Per germline, CDR1 SGHRS and CDR2 YFSETQ. As DNA, the CDR3 is TGCGCCAGCCGCTTGACAGTCGAGAATGGCTACACCTTC. As protein: CASRLTVENGYTF. Combining the CDR3 with reference TRBV5-1 and TRBJ1-2 gives the whole variable domain KAGVTQTPRYLIKTRGQQVTLSCSPISGHRSVSWYQQTPGQGLQFLFEYFSETQRNKGNFPGRFSGRQFSNSRSEMNVSTLELGDSALYLCASRLTVENGYTFGSGTRLTVV.

V is TRBV21-1 and J is TRBJ2-7; TRBD1, as called in the table, went unchecked against the DNA. TRBV21-1 is given as a pseudogene. The CDR3 has 14 amino acids. The CDR3 region has the DNA TGTGCCAGCAGCGCCCGACAGGGGAAGTGCGAGCAGTACTTC. Its protein product is CASSARQGKCEQYF.

The V and J genes are TRBV20-1 and TRBJ1-4, with 8 bases that match TRBD1. Trimming cost V 5 bases and J 6 bases; bases outside gene matches: 11. The germline V gene has CDR1 DFQATT and CDR2 SNEGSKA (reference sequence). This CDR3 has 15 amino acids. For the CDR3, the DNA is TGCAGTGCTTGGGCCCAGGGGGCCGAGTATGAAAAACTGTTTTTT. The encoded protein is CSAWAQGAEYEKLFF.

This clonotype was recorded a few times. The chain recombines TRBV28 with TRBJ2-7, with 9 bases identical to TRBD2. Trimming cost V 3 bases and J 12 bases; bases outside gene matches: 6. Germline-derived CDR1 and CDR2 are MDHEN and SYDVKM. This CDR3 region has 12 residues. In DNA, the CDR3 is TGTGCCAGCAGTTTGAGACTAGCGGCACTGTACTTC. As protein: CASSLRLAALYF.

About this clonotype itself: A junction end diverges from the germline sequence, so it may reflect a read error. The chain couples TRBV7-7 to TRBJ2-7; a possible D gene is TRBD2 (6 bases). The germline CDR1 and CDR2 sequences are SSHAT and FNYEAQ (reference sequence). The CDR3 is made up of 13 amino acids. In DNA, the CDR3 is TGTGCTAGCAGCCCGGGACTCCAATACGAGCAGTACTTC. Translating gives CASSPGLQYEQYF.